The 23 T cell receptor beta chains presented below share a single source sample, sequenced in a study of shared clonotypes between healthy human individuals. Only in-frame clones appear in the TCRdb table, and some are missing; sequencing was by immunoSEQ multiplex PCR. Of around 500,000 clones detected, over 65% appear once; the ten largest clones hold about an eighth. Source material: PBMCs. The receptors here all came from a woman between 35 and 50 years old in good health. Some clones in this sample may be carry-over from other donors' samples.

CDR3 nucleotide sequence: TGTGCCAGCAGCAGAGGGGACAGGGGAGATGAAAAACTGTTTTTT. Protein: CASSRGDRGDEKLFF. The rearrangement joins TRBV7-9 to TRBJ1-4, with TRBD1 matching 10 bases. The J segment lost 6 bases and the V segment lost 5 bases, leaving 6 bases of the junction unmatched. Per the germline V gene, CDR1 is SEHNR and CDR2 is FQNEAQ (reference sequence). There are 15 residues in the CDR3.

The rearrangement links TRBV5-1 to TRBJ2-7, with 7 bases identical to TRBD1. V lost 7 bases and J lost 0; bases outside the gene matches: 1. The CDR3 extends over 12 amino acids. Germline V CDR1 and CDR2: SGHRS, YFSETQ. CDR3 DNA: TGCGCCAGCTGGGACAGCTCCTACGAGCAGTACTTC. Residues: CASWDSSYEQYF.

Here the CDR3 reads CASSLGQGDNEKLFF. The CDR3, as DNA: TGTGCCAGCAGCTTAGGGCAGGGCGACAATGAAAAACTGTTTTTT. The chain carries TRBV7-8 and TRBJ1-4, with a weak D call TRBD1 (5 bases). This CDR3 is built from 15 residues. The germline V and J ends were trimmed by 1 base and 5 bases, with 11 bases remaining between them. Germline CDR1 and CDR2: SGHVS and FQNEAQ.

The chain is built from TRBV28 and TRBJ2-5, with D possibly called TRBD1 or TRBD2 (5 bases each). Trimming pared 5 bases from V and 3 bases from J, leaving 13 bases between. The CDR3 spans 14 residues. Germline values: CDR1 MDHEN, CDR2 SYDVKM. The CDR3 DNA reads TGTGCCAGCAGTATCCGGGACGCGAAAGAGACCCAGTACTTC. It encodes CASSIRDAKETQYF.

This CDR3 reads CASSWLAGADEQFF. In nucleotides, the CDR3 is TGCGCCAGCAGCTGGCTAGCGGGAGCGGATGAGCAGTTCTTC. The V and J genes are TRBV5-1 and TRBJ2-1; 10 nucleotides match TRBD2. The CDR3 consists of 14 residues. In germline, CDR1 is SGHRS, CDR2 YFSETQ. Trimming took 3 bases from V and 8 from J; bases not matched to a gene: 5.

The J gene is TRBJ2-2, the V gene TRBV4-2; 11 nucleotides align to TRBD2. Losses at the gene ends were 4 bases for V and 4 bases for J; bases not matched to a gene: 5. The CDR3 is 16 amino acids. Germline V gene data show CDR1 as LGHNA and CDR2 as YNFKEQ. The CDR3 sequence is CASSPGLADPTGELFF. The CDR3 coding sequence is TGTGCCAGCAGCCCGGGACTAGCGGACCCCACCGGGGAGCTGTTTTTT.

The chain uses TRBV5-1 and TRBJ2-2; no firm D call. V lost 3 bases and J lost 2, with 2 bases in between. Per the germline V gene, CDR1 is SGHRS and CDR2 is YFSETQ. This CDR3 spans 12 amino acids. The CDR3 DNA follows: TGCGCCAGCAGCTATAACACCGGGGAGCTGTTTTTT. As protein: CASSYNTGELFF. Full variable domain (rest looked up from reference TRBV5-1 and TRBJ2-2): KAGVTQTPRYLIKTRGQQVTLSCSPISGHRSVSWYQQTPGQGLQFLFEYFSETQRNKGNFPGRFSGRQFSNSRSEMNVSTLELGDSALYLCASSYNTGELFFGEGSRLTVL.

CDR3 in DNA: TGTGCCAGCAGCTTCCCTTTACAGGGGGCCTCCCATTCTAACTATGGCTACACCTTC. Its protein product is CASSFPLQGASHSNYGYTF. This chain uses TRBV11-2 with TRBJ1-2; 9 bases map to TRBD1. The CDR3 loop spans 19 amino acids. From germline, CDR1 is SGHAT and CDR2 FQNNGV. Trimming cost V 3 bases and J 0 bases; bases outside gene matches: 14.

Remarks on this clone: This could be a read error, since a much larger clone is one nucleotide away. This chain links TRBV28 with TRBJ2-7; 10 bases are shared with TRBD2. Trimming cost V 3 bases and J 5 bases; bases outside gene matches: 7. Germline V lookup: CDR1 MDHEN, CDR2 SYDVKM. The CDR3 has 15 residues. The CDR3 spells CASSFGRLAGDEQYF. In DNA, the CDR3 is TGTGCCAGCAGTTTCGGAAGGCTAGCGGGAGACGAGCAGTACTTC.

The rearrangement links TRBV5-8 to TRBJ1-5, with D unclear. Trimming shortened V by 1 base and J by 4 bases, and 3 bases separated the two germline ends. This CDR3 contains 12 residues. Germline CDR1 SGHTS, CDR2 YDEGEE. The CDR3 sequence: CASSLFNQPQHF. As DNA, the CDR3 is TGTGCCAGCAGCTTGTTTAATCAGCCCCAGCATTTT.

In its sample, this clone was seen a few times. The V call is TRBV6-5, the J call TRBJ2-5; 8 positions match TRBD2. The CDR3 length is 14 residues. Germline V gene sequence: CDR1 MNHEY, CDR2 SVGAGI. The V and J ends lost 6 bases and 11 bases, in that order; junction bases with no gene match: 14. This CDR3 reads CASSRSSGSWEQYF. CDR3 sequence (DNA): TGTGCCAGCAGCCGGAGCAGCGGGAGTTGGGAGCAGTACTTC.

The genes are TRBV6-5 and TRBJ2-7, with 7 bases fitting TRBD1. Germline V CDR1 and CDR2: MNHEY, SVGAGI. V lost 6 bases to trimming and J lost 1 base; unmatched junction nucleotides: 6. The CDR3 spans 14 residues. The CDR3 here is CASRSDRESYEQYF. CDR3 sequence (DNA): TGTGCCAGCAGATCCGACAGGGAGTCCTACGAGCAGTACTTC.

The V gene is TRBV5-4, the J gene TRBJ2-3, with 15 bases identical to TRBD2. This CDR3 region has 16 residues. After removal of 2 bases from V and 6 bases from J, the junction contained 4 bases not matched to a gene. CDR1 and CDR2 from the germline V gene are SGHNT and YYREEE (reference sequence). Here the CDR3 DNA reads TGTGCCAGCAGCTTCGGGACTAGCGGGAGGACCGATACGCAGTATTTT. Translating it yields CASSFGTSGRTDTQYF.

This clone has only a few counts. The chain links TRBV7-9 to TRBJ2-1, with 8 nucleotides matching TRBD2. The germline V gene has CDR1 SEHNR and CDR2 FQNEAQ (reference sequence). The length of the CDR3 is 16 residues. J gave up 10 bases and V 0 bases, and 11 bases lay outside the gene matches. The CDR3 loop reads CASSLAMGLTSDEQFF. The CDR3 DNA reads TGTGCCAGCAGCTTAGCTATGGGACTGACTAGCGACGAGCAGTTCTTC.

This chain uses TRBV19 with TRBJ2-7; maybe TRBD1 (5 bases). The CDR3 runs to 14 residues. Trimming removed 3 bases from V and 3 bases from J, with 12 bases in between. CDR1 is LNHDA, CDR2 SQIVND, per germline (reference sequence). CDR3 in DNA: TGTGCCAGTAGTATCACGTCGACAGACTACGAGCAGTACTTC. This encodes CASSITSTDYEQYF.

This chain connects TRBV7-7 to TRBJ2-2, with a weak D call TRBD2 (6 bases). CDR1 is SSHAT and CDR2 is FNYEAQ in the germline V gene (reference sequence). V lost 2 bases and J 1 base, leaving 14 bases between the germline ends. This CDR3 has 17 amino acids. The DNA of the CDR3 is TGTGCCAGCAGCTTAAGGGTAGCGGAGGGGAACACCGGGGAGCTGTTTTTT. This encodes CASSLRVAEGNTGELFF.

The V gene is TRBV2, the J gene TRBJ2-5, with TRBD1 as a possible D gene (6 bases). Trimming removed 11 bases at V and 6 bases at J, with 19 bases between. The CDR3 has 13 amino acids. CDR1 SNHLY and CDR2 FYNNEI come from the germline V gene. CDR3 nucleotide sequence: TGTGCCCGCTCCGCCGGGACATCAAAGACCCAGTACTTC. Its translation: CARSAGTSKTQYF.

This clone has at least ten counts. The chain is built from TRBV30 and TRBJ2-7; D may match TRBD1 or TRBD2 (5 bases each). Germline values: CDR1 GTSNPN, CDR2 SVGIG (reference sequence). There are 11 residues in the CDR3. V was shortened by 5 bases and J by 4 bases, with 9 bases between the two germline ends. This CDR3 is CAWQGAYEQYF. CDR3 nucleotides: TGTGCCTGGCAGGGAGCTTACGAGCAGTACTTC.

The chain recombines TRBV19 with TRBJ1-5; 7 bases map to TRBD1. Germline assignment: CDR1 LNHDA and CDR2 SQIVND (reference sequence). This CDR3 comprises 14 residues. V dropped 6 bases and J dropped 6; count of bases not matched to a gene: 8. CDR3 protein: CASSQTGSGQPQHF. In DNA, the CDR3 is TGTGCCAGTAGCCAGACAGGGAGCGGTCAGCCCCAGCATTTT.

This sequence joins TRBV5-1 and TRBJ2-5, with 7 nucleotides matching TRBD2. In germline, CDR1 is SGHRS, CDR2 YFSETQ. Germline trimming cut 4 bases from V and 4 bases from J; bases unmatched to any gene: 13. The CDR3 runs to 16 residues. The CDR3 DNA sequence: TGCGCCAGCAGCCTTGGGTACGGCGGACTAGTAGAGACCCAGTACTTC. As protein: CASSLGYGGLVETQYF.

The rearrangement uses TRBV7-3 and TRBJ2-4; D is uncertain. Trimming shortened V by 5 bases and J by 8 bases, and 13 bases separated the two germline ends. This CDR3 has 13 residues. Germline loops: CDR1 SGHTA, CDR2 FQGTGA. CDR3 nucleotide sequence: TGTGCCAGCAGCCCCCAGCCTGGGGACATTCAGTACTTC. Protein product: CASSPQPGDIQYF.

The chain links TRBV11-2 to TRBJ1-4; 7 nucleotides line up with TRBD1. The trim removed 5 bases at V and 3 bases at J, leaving 3 bases unmatched. Germline V CDR1 and CDR2: SGHAT, FQNNGV. The CDR3 totals 14 residues. The CDR3 DNA reads as TGTGCCAGCAGCCTCGGGACAGCTAATGAAAAACTGTTTTTT. The encoded protein is CASSLGTANEKLFF.

The chain employs TRBV6-1 and TRBJ2-5; possible D gene TRBD1, 6 bases. V was pared by 1 base and J by 2 bases, with 11 bases between. The V gene's germline CDR1 is MNHNS and CDR2 SASEGT. The CDR3 runs 15 residues. The CDR3 DNA sequence: TGTGCCAGCAGTGAAGTCTGGACAGCACAAGAGACCCAGTACTTC. It yields the protein CASSEVWTAQETQYF.